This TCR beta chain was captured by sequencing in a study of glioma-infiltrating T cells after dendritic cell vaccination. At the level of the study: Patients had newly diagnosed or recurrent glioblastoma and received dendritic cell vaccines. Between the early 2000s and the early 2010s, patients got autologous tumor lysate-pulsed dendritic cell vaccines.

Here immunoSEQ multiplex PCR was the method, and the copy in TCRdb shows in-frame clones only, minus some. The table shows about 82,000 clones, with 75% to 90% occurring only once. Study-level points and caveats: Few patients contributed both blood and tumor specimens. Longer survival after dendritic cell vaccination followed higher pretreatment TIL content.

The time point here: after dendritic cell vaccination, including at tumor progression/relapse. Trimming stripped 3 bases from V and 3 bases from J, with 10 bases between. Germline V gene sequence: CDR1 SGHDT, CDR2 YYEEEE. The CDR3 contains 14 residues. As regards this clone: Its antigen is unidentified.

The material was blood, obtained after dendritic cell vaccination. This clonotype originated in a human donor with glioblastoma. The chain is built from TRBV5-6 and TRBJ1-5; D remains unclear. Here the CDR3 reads CASSWAGNNQPQHF. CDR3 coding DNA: TGTGCCAGCAGCTGGGCAGGAAACAATCAGCCCCAGCATTTT.